Below are 29 T cell receptor beta chains sequenced from a single sample in a study of beta chain features in type 1 diabetes. The sequenced template was cDNA made from the entire isolated RNA. Here immunoSEQ multiplex PCR was the method, and the copy in TCRdb shows in-frame clones only, minus some. The repertoire has about 140,000 clones, roughly 9.3% of them found once; the top ten carry 0.65%. Sequencing was performed on central memory CD4+ T cells from blood. The receptors stem from a woman aged 35 to 49 in good health.

The chain combines TRBV5-6 with TRBJ2-4, with D maybe TRBD1 (5 bases). V was trimmed by 0 bases and J by 7 bases, leaving 8 bases between them. This CDR3 has 13 residues. Germline-derived CDR1 and CDR2 are SGHDT and YYEEEE. As DNA, the CDR3 is TGTGCCAGCAGCTTGGCAGGGCGGAACATTCAGTACTTC. It yields the protein CASSLAGRNIQYF.

This clone was picked up one time. The V gene is TRBV6-5, the J gene TRBJ2-7, with a weak D call TRBD2 (6 bases). Germline CDR1 is MNHEY and CDR2 is SVGAGI. The CDR3 is 13 amino acids. The V and J ends lost 4 bases and 7 bases respectively, with 14 bases between them. The CDR3 loop is CASSSQRAGEQYF. The CDR3 DNA follows: TGTGCCAGCAGTTCCCAACGGGCGGGGGAGCAGTACTTC.

The CDR3 bases are TGTGCCAGCAGTTCCGCGACAGAGCGCTATGGCTACACCTTC. As protein: CASSSATERYGYTF. The chain is built from TRBV6-6 and TRBJ1-2; possibly TRBD1 for D (5 bases). Germline values: CDR1 MNHNY, CDR2 SVGAGI (reference sequence). The CDR3 totals 14 residues. The V and J ends lost 4 bases and 4 bases respectively, with 13 bases between them.

Regarding this clone: One end of the junction is discordant with germline, which a read error may explain. The same CDR3 arises from other DNA sequences in this sample as well. This sequence joins TRBV9 and TRBJ2-7; D is uncertain. Looked up from germline, CDR1 is SGDLS and CDR2 is YYNGEE. There are 13 residues in the CDR3. CDR3 in DNA: TGTGCCAGCAGCGTGTCCCTGAGCTACGAACAGTACTTC. This gives the protein CASSVSLSYEQYF.

The V and J genes are TRBV7-9 and TRBJ2-1; D is unresolved. CDR1 and CDR2 (germline): SEHNR, FQNEAQ (reference sequence). Trimming stripped 6 bases from V and 0 bases from J, with 12 bases between. The CDR3 runs 15 residues. This CDR3 reads CASSNGWSSYNEQFF. DNA of the CDR3: TGTGCCAGCAGTAATGGGTGGAGCTCCTACAATGAGCAGTTCTTC.

This clone has a handful of counts. The chain joins TRBV7-2 to TRBJ2-1, with D uncertain. Trimming cost V 1 base and J 2 bases, with 9 bases left between them. Germline lookup yields CDR1 SGHTA and CDR2 FQGNSA. The CDR3 is made up of 15 amino acids. CDR3 region: CASSLDLIPYNEQFF. The DNA of the CDR3 is TGTGCCAGCAGCTTAGATCTAATCCCCTACAATGAGCAGTTCTTC.

V is TRBV6-5 and J is TRBJ2-2; possible D gene TRBD1, 5 bases. There are 15 residues in the CDR3. The germline V and J ends were trimmed by 3 bases and 4 bases, with 12 bases remaining between them. CDR1 is MNHEY and CDR2 is SVGAGI in the germline V gene. The CDR3 nucleotides read TGTGCCAGCAGTTATCAGACAGAACTCACCGGGGAGCTGTTTTTT. It translates to CASSYQTELTGELFF.

The chain couples TRBV20-1 to TRBJ2-7; perhaps TRBD2 as D (5 bases). The CDR3 length is 11 residues. Trimming cost V 0 bases and J 5 bases, with 5 bases left between them. Germline CDR1 is DFQATT and CDR2 is SNEGSKA (reference sequence). The CDR3 spells CSARDGNEQYF. CDR3 bases: TGCAGTGCTAGAGACGGGAACGAGCAGTACTTC.

The sample holds many counts of this clone. The chain couples TRBV7-2 to TRBJ2-1, with D possibly being TRBD2 (6 bases). The CDR3 sequence is 16 residues long. CDR1 SGHTA and CDR2 FQGNSA come from the germline V gene. The V gene lost 0 bases and the J gene lost 3 bases, with 12 bases spanning the gap. The CDR3 nucleotides are TGTGCCAGCAGCTTAGCGTCAGGAGGGGACTACAATGAGCAGTTCTTC. Protein product: CASSLASGGDYNEQFF.

This chain joins TRBV6-1 and TRBJ2-7; 12 nucleotides align to TRBD2. This CDR3 comprises 14 residues. Per the germline V gene, CDR1 is MNHNS and CDR2 is SASEGT. With 11 bases clipped from V and 1 base from J, the junction kept 6 bases outside the gene matches. The CDR3 loop is CAGTSGGPSYEQYF. CDR3 nucleotide sequence: TGTGCCGGAACTAGCGGGGGGCCTTCCTACGAGCAGTACTTC.

In its sample, this clone was seen a few times. The rearrangement uses TRBV7-8 and TRBJ2-7; 7 nucleotides line up with TRBD2. Trimming at V came to 2 bases and at J to 3 bases, leaving 7 bases not matched to a gene. The CDR3 spans 15 residues. Germline CDR1 SGHVS, CDR2 FQNEAQ. Written as DNA, the CDR3 is TGTGCCAGCAGCTTATCAAGGACGGGGGGCTACGAGCAGTACTTC. The encoded protein is CASSLSRTGGYEQYF.

This clone was detected only a few times. One end of the junction varies from germline; a read error may be responsible. The chain links TRBV7-9 to TRBJ1-2; a possible D gene is TRBD1 (6 bases). Germline CDR1 SEHNR, CDR2 FQNEAQ (reference sequence). The CDR3 length is 12 residues. CDR3 protein: CASSLPDRPTIF. CDR3 nucleotide sequence: TGTGCCAGCAGCTTACCTGACAGGCCCACAATTTTC.

The genes are TRBV6-1 and TRBJ2-7; perhaps TRBD2 as D (6 bases). CDR3 length: 15 residues. Germline V gene lookup returns CDR1 MNHNS and CDR2 SASEGT. V was cut by 6 bases and J by 4 bases, with 19 bases left in between. The CDR3: CASRAEGWGGYEQYF. The CDR3 bases are TGTGCCAGCAGAGCCGAAGGCTGGGGAGGATACGAGCAGTACTTC.

This clone has a handful of counts. The chain uses TRBV2 and TRBJ2-6; 7 nucleotides line up with TRBD1. This CDR3 has 18 amino acids. Germline lookup yields CDR1 SNHLY and CDR2 FYNNEI. The V and J ends lost 6 bases and 4 bases, in that order; junction bases with no gene match: 15. For the CDR3, the DNA is TGTGCCAGCAGGTCTCGACAGGGTTCTTTGTCCGGGGCCAACGTCCTGACTTTC. This codes for CASRSRQGSLSGANVLTF.

The chain has TRBV11-2 and TRBJ1-5, with D unclear. The V end lost 2 bases, the J end lost 0 bases, and 8 bases lay between the germline ends. CDR1 and CDR2 from the germline V gene are SGHAT and FQNNGV. There are 15 residues in the CDR3. The CDR3 reads CASSLTYDSNQPQHF. As DNA, the CDR3 is TGTGCCAGCAGCTTAACATATGATAGCAATCAGCCCCAGCATTTT.

The rearrangement uses TRBV6-6 and TRBJ1-5; 9 bases fit TRBD1. Germline CDR1 MNHNY, CDR2 SVGAGI (reference sequence). V trimming: 4 bases; J trimming: 5 bases; junction bases outside the gene matches: 6. The CDR3 has 15 amino acids. The DNA for the CDR3 is TGTGCCAGCAGTTTGGGACAGGGATGGGATCAGCCCCAGCATTTT. Translation: CASSLGQGWDQPQHF.

This clone showed up just a few times. The J gene is TRBJ2-1, the V gene TRBV27, with 7 bases that match TRBD1. The CDR3 extends over 15 amino acids. The germline V gene has CDR1 MNHEY and CDR2 SMNVEV (reference sequence). J gave up 0 bases and V 8 bases, and 7 bases lay outside the gene matches. CDR3: CASGGQFTSYNEQFF. The DNA of the CDR3 is TGTGCCAGCGGGGGACAGTTCACCTCCTACAATGAGCAGTTCTTC.

The table lists this clone with a count of one. The V gene is TRBV19, the J gene TRBJ1-5; 12 nucleotides align to TRBD1. The CDR3 is 15 residues long. In germline, CDR1 is LNHDA, CDR2 SQIVND (reference sequence). V gave up 5 bases and J gave up 5 bases; unmatched junction bases: 4. This CDR3 reads CASSWGQGAYQPQHF. The CDR3 DNA follows: TGTGCCAGTAGTTGGGGACAGGGGGCTTATCAGCCCCAGCATTTT.

This clone turned up a few times. The chain links TRBV5-6 to TRBJ1-1; TRBD1 matches at 10 bases. This CDR3 is built from 14 residues. The V gene end was trimmed by 7 bases and the J gene end by 6 bases; junction bases not matched to a gene: 9. The germline CDR1 and CDR2 sequences are SGHDT and YYEEEE. The CDR3 sequence is CASGSGQGFPEAFF. The CDR3 bases are TGTGCCAGCGGTTCGGGACAGGGGTTTCCTGAAGCTTTCTTT.

The chain has TRBV6-5 and TRBJ2-2; D is possibly TRBD2 (6 bases). CDR1 and CDR2 from the germline V gene are MNHEY and SVGAGI. V was trimmed by 4 bases and J by 0 bases, leaving 9 bases between them. The CDR3 is 15 residues long. CDR3 bases: TGTGCCAGCAGTTGGGGCGGGGCGAACACCGGGGAGCTGTTTTTT. Residues: CASSWGGANTGELFF.

This clone was detected a few times. V gene TRBV5-4 combines with J gene TRBJ1-2, with D perhaps TRBD1 (6 bases). Between the trimmed V and J ends, which lost 4 bases and 4 bases, there was a span of 17 bases. Germline loops: CDR1 SGHNT, CDR2 YYREEE (reference sequence). This CDR3 spans 15 amino acids. CDR3 in amino acids: CASSLDRRYSYGYTF. The CDR3 nucleotides are TGTGCCAGCAGCCTCGACAGGCGGTACAGCTATGGCTACACCTTC.

This chain uses TRBV5-1 with TRBJ1-2, with 7 bases aligning to TRBD1. After removal of 0 bases from V and 4 bases from J, the junction contained 6 bases not matched to a gene. Germline CDR1 and CDR2: SGHRS and YFSETQ. The CDR3 runs to 15 residues. CDR3 sequence: CASSLVGTALYGYTF. The CDR3 DNA is TGCGCCAGCAGCTTGGTGGGGACAGCACTCTATGGCTACACCTTC. The variable domain in full, completed from reference TRBV5-1 and TRBJ1-2, reads KAGVTQTPRYLIKTRGQQVTLSCSPISGHRSVSWYQQTPGQGLQFLFEYFSETQRNKGNFPGRFSGRQFSNSRSEMNVSTLELGDSALYLCASSLVGTALYGYTFGSGTRLTVV.

In this sample, this clone turned up a few times. The chain employs TRBV7-2 and TRBJ2-7, with D possibly being TRBD2 (7 bases). The length of the CDR3 is 15 residues. V lost 1 base and J lost 2, with 12 bases in between. Germline CDR1 and CDR2: SGHTA and FQGNSA. The CDR3 DNA reads as TGTGCCAGCAGCTTAGATCCGGGGGGCGCCTACGAGCAGTACTTC. Amino acids: CASSLDPGGAYEQYF.

This clone has only a few counts. This chain joins TRBV7-9 and TRBJ2-5; 7 bases map to TRBD2. With V trimmed by 5 bases and J by 3 bases, 6 bases remained unmatched. Germline loops: CDR1 SEHNR, CDR2 FQNEAQ (reference sequence). The CDR3 has 14 residues. In DNA, the CDR3 is TGTGCCAGCAGCGTGGGGGGGGGAGAAGAGACCCAGTACTTC. Translating gives CASSVGGGEETQYF.

The V and J genes are TRBV6-5 and TRBJ1-5; weak D call: TRBD1 (5 bases). This CDR3 is 12 amino acids long. V was pared by 2 bases and J by 6 bases, with 5 bases between. Germline loops: CDR1 MNHEY, CDR2 SVGAGI. The DNA for the CDR3 is TGTGCCAGCAGTTACCAGGGTCAGCCCCAGCATTTT. This encodes CASSYQGQPQHF.

V gene TRBV25-1 combines with J gene TRBJ2-7, with a weak D call TRBD2 (6 bases). The V end lost 2 bases, the J end lost 2 bases, and 10 bases lay between the germline ends. The germline CDR1 and CDR2 sequences are MGHDK and SYGVNS. The CDR3 consists of 14 residues. The CDR3 nucleotides read TGTGCCAGCAGTGAAAACGGAGGGGCCTACGAGCAGTACTTC. It translates to CASSENGGAYEQYF.

This clone was detected a few times. The chain has TRBV4-2 and TRBJ2-5; D might be TRBD2 (7 bases). The CDR3 covers 16 residues. Germline CDR1 LGHNA, CDR2 YNFKEQ. The V gene lost 0 bases and the J gene lost 4 bases, with 15 bases spanning the gap. The CDR3 sequence: CASSQESGGGRETQYF. CDR3 sequence (DNA): TGTGCCAGCAGCCAAGAGTCTGGCGGGGGCCGAGAGACCCAGTACTTC.

This chain joins TRBV18 and TRBJ1-2, with D perhaps TRBD1 (5 bases). The germline gives CDR1 KGHSH, CDR2 LQKENI. The CDR3 is 14 amino acids. V was trimmed by 5 bases and J by 4 bases, leaving 14 bases between them. Written as DNA, the CDR3 is TGTGCCAGCTCAGAACTTCGGGGGAGCTATGGCTACACCTTC. Protein: CASSELRGSYGYTF.

The V gene is TRBV7-9, the J gene TRBJ2-3; perhaps TRBD1 as D (5 bases). The CDR3 is 14 residues long. Germline lookup yields CDR1 SEHNR and CDR2 FQNEAQ (reference sequence). V was cut by 3 bases and J by 4 bases, with 11 bases left in between. In DNA form, the CDR3 reads TGTGCCAGCAGCTTTAGCCAGGGCGCAGATACGCAGTATTTT. Its translation is CASSFSQGADTQYF. The full variable domain, its missing parts supplied by reference TRBV7-9 and TRBJ2-3, is DTGVSQNPRHKITKRGQNVTFRCDPISEHNRLYWYRQTLGQGPEFLTYFQNEAQLEKSRLLSDRFSAERPKGSFSTLEIQRTEQGDSAMYLCASSFSQGADTQYFGPGTRLTVL.